Listed below are T cell receptor beta chains from one sample, sequenced in a study of cytomegalovirus exposure and HLA in healthy donors. Assay used: immunoSEQ multiplex PCR; TCRdb lists only in-frame clones, some missing. The sample table sets out fewer than 200,000 clones. Sequenced: PBMCs. Receptor source: a woman aged 60-75 years in good health and CMV-seronegative. CDR3s include the opening cysteine and the closing phenylalanine or tryptophan. Each record gives: D gene, J gene, V gene, CDR3 DNA, CDR3 protein. D genes are given only for firm matches.

D gene: TRBD1
J gene: TRBJ1-2
V gene: TRBV5-1
CDR3 DNA: TGCGCCAGCAGCTCCGACAGGGGTAGGGGCTACACCTTC
CDR3 protein: CASSSDRGRGYTF

D gene: -
J gene: TRBJ2-1
V gene: TRBV7-8
CDR3 DNA: TGTGCCAGCAGCTTAGCGGGAGGCTACAATGAGCAGTTCTTC
CDR3 protein: CASSLAGGYNEQFF

D gene: TRBD1
J gene: TRBJ2-7
V gene: TRBV27
CDR3 DNA: TGTGCCAGCTCCGTAAGGGACAGGCAAACCTACGAGCAGTACTTC
CDR3 protein: CASSVRDRQTYEQYF

D gene: TRBD1
J gene: TRBJ2-5
V gene: TRBV7-2
CDR3 DNA: TGTGCCAGCAGCTCACAGGGGTTAGAGACCCAGTACTTC
CDR3 protein: CASSSQGLETQYF

D gene: -
J gene: TRBJ2-4
V gene: TRBV6-5
CDR3 DNA: TGTGCCAGCAGGGATGCCGAGGAAGCCAAAAACATTCAGTACTTC
CDR3 protein: CASRDAEEAKNIQYF

D gene: -
J gene: TRBJ2-3
V gene: TRBV10-3
CDR3 DNA: TGTGCCATCAGTGCCCGGGACACGGCGGGCACAGATACGCAGTATTTT
CDR3 protein: CAISARDTAGTDTQYF

D gene: TRBD1
J gene: TRBJ1-1
V gene: TRBV9
CDR3 DNA: TGTGCCAGCAGCGCCCGGGGAGACAGGGCGAACACTGAAGCTTTCTTT
CDR3 protein: CASSARGDRANTEAFF

D gene: TRBD1
J gene: TRBJ1-2
V gene: TRBV27
CDR3 DNA: TGTGCCAGCAGTTCCAGGACAGGCGACTATGGCTACACCTTC
CDR3 protein: CASSSRTGDYGYTF

D gene: -
J gene: TRBJ2-6
V gene: TRBV7-2
CDR3 DNA: TGTGCCAGCAGCCGAGGGTACAGCTCTGGGGCCAACGTCCTGACTTTC
CDR3 protein: CASSRGYSSGANVLTF

D gene: TRBD1
J gene: TRBJ1-1
V gene: TRBV10-2
CDR3 DNA: TGCGCCAGCAGTGGGCAGGGGGCTGGCGCTGAAGCTTTCTTT
CDR3 protein: CASSGQGAGAEAFF